These 19 T cell receptor beta chains were sequenced from one sample in a study of blood T cell repertoires in COVID-19. Clones were read by immunoSEQ multiplex PCR, and TCRdb kept only the in-frame ones, dropping some. The sample includes 37,000 or so clones, around four fifths of them seen just once. The sequenced sample was peripheral blood. These receptors were taken from a human donor in a cohort sampled during active COVID-19.

V and J are TRBV19 and TRBJ1-5; no firm D call. CDR1 and CDR2 from the germline V gene are LNHDA and SQIVND (reference sequence). The ends were cut back, 6 bases at V and 1 base at J, with 13 bases in the middle. This CDR3 contains 15 residues. The CDR3 loop reads CASRMGELSNQPQHF. The CDR3 DNA sequence: TGTGCCAGTAGGATGGGAGAGTTAAGCAATCAGCCCCAGCATTTT.

This chain links TRBV7-9 with TRBJ2-5, with 7 nucleotides matching TRBD1. V trimming: 3 bases; J trimming: 7 bases; junction bases outside the gene matches: 11. The CDR3 consists of 15 residues. CDR1 and CDR2 from the germline V gene are SEHNR and FQNEAQ (reference sequence). As DNA, the CDR3 is TGTGCCAGCAGCTTCCGACAGGGTGGCCCGGGGACCCAGTACTTC. The encoded protein is CASSFRQGGPGTQYF.

V gene TRBV11-3 combines with J gene TRBJ1-5, with a weak D call TRBD1 (6 bases). The CDR3 sequence is 17 residues long. Germline values: CDR1 SGHNT, CDR2 YENEEA. Trimming removed 5 bases from V and 5 bases from J, with 22 bases in between. For the CDR3, the DNA is TGTGCCAGCAGCAACCGGGACATCGGCCGGCGCCATCAGCCCCAGCATTTT. Amino acids: CASSNRDIGRRHQPQHF. Using reference TRBV11-3 and TRBJ1-5 for the parts outside the CDR3, the full variable domain is EAGVVQSPRYKIIEKKQPVAFWCNPISGHNTLYWYLQNLGQGPELLIRYENEEAVDDSQLPKDRFSAERLKGVDSTLKIQPAELGDSAVYLCASSNRDIGRRHQPQHFGDGTRLSIL.

The genes are TRBV11-3 and TRBJ2-3; D remains unclear. The ends were cut back, 2 bases at V and 6 bases at J, with 12 bases in the middle. CDR3 length: 14 residues. The germline V gene encodes CDR1 SGHNT and CDR2 YENEEA. The CDR3 spells CASSLTGARDTQYF. DNA for the CDR3: TGTGCCAGCAGCTTAACCGGTGCTAGGGATACGCAGTATTTT.

The V gene is TRBV18, the J gene TRBJ2-5; D ambiguous. CDR1 is KGHSH and CDR2 is LQKENI in the germline V gene. V lost 2 bases to trimming and J lost 4 bases, with 5 bases between them. There are 12 residues in the CDR3. The CDR3 DNA reads as TGTGCCAGCTCACCAACGGGAGAGACCCAGTACTTC. The encoded protein is CASSPTGETQYF.

The chain recombines TRBV11-2 with TRBJ1-5; D possibly corresponds to TRBD1 (5 bases). CDR3 length equals 14 residues. The ends were cut back, 5 bases at V and 4 bases at J, with 12 bases in the middle. Germline V gene sequence: CDR1 SGHAT, CDR2 FQNNGV. The CDR3 reads CASSLSRGNQPQHF. CDR3 nucleotide sequence: TGTGCCAGCAGCCTGAGTAGGGGAAATCAGCCCCAGCATTTT.

This chain uses TRBV4-1 with TRBJ1-4; maybe TRBD1 (5 bases). Between the trimmed V and J ends, which lost 2 bases and 6 bases, there was a span of 19 bases. This CDR3 contains 17 residues. Germline CDR1 MGHRA, CDR2 YSYEKL. This chain's CDR3 is CASSQRPSRGRDEKLFF. CDR3 DNA sequence: TGCGCCAGCAGCCAAAGACCCTCCCGGGGGAGAGATGAAAAACTGTTTTTT.

There are a few counts of this clone. The V call is TRBV4-2, the J call TRBJ2-7, with D unclear. Germline V gene lookup returns CDR1 LGHNA and CDR2 YNFKEQ. The CDR3 spans 15 residues. The ends were cut back, 0 bases at V and 0 bases at J, with 9 bases in the middle. The CDR3 here is CASSQDRTSSYEQYF. The DNA for the CDR3 is TGTGCCAGCAGCCAAGACAGAACAAGCTCCTACGAGCAGTACTTC.

The chain has TRBV7-6 and TRBJ2-5; tentatively, D is TRBD1 (7 bases). This CDR3 comprises 14 residues. Trimming removed 3 bases from V and 7 bases from J, with 15 bases in between. Germline V gene lookup returns CDR1 SGHVS and CDR2 FNYEAQ. This CDR3 is CASSLKGAEGTQYF. Here the CDR3 DNA reads TGTGCCAGCAGCTTGAAGGGGGCGGAGGGGACCCAGTACTTC.

This clone has only one observation. The chain couples TRBV7-8 to TRBJ2-3; 10 bases fit TRBD1. This CDR3 spans 17 amino acids. Trimming removed 5 bases from V and 1 base from J; junction bases left unmatched: 9. Germline lookup yields CDR1 SGHVS and CDR2 FQNEAQ. The CDR3 DNA reads TGTGCCAGCAGCAACCGGGACAGGGGAGGAGGCACAGATACGCAGTATTTT. As protein: CASSNRDRGGGTDTQYF.

The rearrangement links TRBV4-3 to TRBJ1-6; TRBD1 aligns across 8 bases. Germline lookup yields CDR1 LGHNA and CDR2 YSLEER. J lost 14 bases, V lost 0 bases, and 9 bases had no gene match. This CDR3 region has 15 residues. The CDR3 DNA follows: TGCGCCAGCAGCCAAGATCACAGGGGGGTTTTAACCCTCCACTTT. This encodes CASSQDHRGVLTLHF.

This clone appeared once. The chain recombines TRBV11-2 with TRBJ1-3; D gene unclear. This CDR3 has 14 amino acids. Per germline, CDR1 SGHAT and CDR2 FQNNGV. Deletions cut 3 bases from V and 0 bases from J, with 6 bases between. The chain's CDR3 is CASSFLFSGNTIYF. As DNA, the CDR3 is TGTGCCAGCAGCTTCCTTTTCTCTGGAAACACCATATATTTT.

The chain links TRBV5-6 to TRBJ1-3; D not resolved. Trimming took off 3 bases at V and 4 bases at J, with 11 bases between the two ends. In germline, CDR1 is SGHDT, CDR2 YYEEEE. This CDR3 is 14 amino acids long. CDR3 coding DNA: TGTGCCAGCAGCTCAGCCGGGGTAGGAAACACCATATATTTT. Its protein is CASSSAGVGNTIYF.

The chain joins TRBV6-5 to TRBJ2-5; tentatively, D is TRBD2 (6 bases). In germline, CDR1 is MNHEY, CDR2 SVGAGI. The CDR3 is 11 amino acids. V lost 10 bases, J lost 1 base, and 7 bases lay in between. This CDR3 is CATGGQETQYF. DNA of the CDR3: TGTGCCACCGGGGGCCAAGAGACCCAGTACTTC.

The chain joins TRBV18 to TRBJ1-1; TRBD1 is a possible D gene (5 bases). Trimming took 4 bases from V and 8 from J, leaving 14 bases between them. The germline gives CDR1 KGHSH, CDR2 LQKENI. The CDR3 extends over 13 amino acids. The DNA of the CDR3 is TGTGCCAGCTCACAAGGCGAGCGGGACGAAGCTTTCTTT. Its protein is CASSQGERDEAFF.

The CDR3 protein is CASSPPGGYGYTF. In DNA, the CDR3 is TGTGCCAGCAGCCCGCCGGGTGGCTATGGCTACACCTTC. J is TRBJ1-2 and V is TRBV6-5; D gene ambiguous. The V end lost 6 bases, the J end lost 4 bases, and 12 bases lay between the germline ends. Germline-derived CDR1 and CDR2 are MNHEY and SVGAGI. There are 13 residues in the CDR3.

This clone was seen only a few times. The chain couples TRBV5-1 to TRBJ2-1; D ambiguous. Germline V gene lookup returns CDR1 SGHRS and CDR2 YFSETQ. The V and J ends lost 0 bases and 6 bases respectively, with 7 bases between them. The CDR3 totals 13 residues. CDR3 DNA: TGCGCCAGCAGCTTGGCCACGGTCAATGAGCAGTTCTTC. Amino acid sequence: CASSLATVNEQFF. Using reference TRBV5-1 and TRBJ2-1 for the parts outside the CDR3, the full variable domain is KAGVTQTPRYLIKTRGQQVTLSCSPISGHRSVSWYQQTPGQGLQFLFEYFSETQRNKGNFPGRFSGRQFSNSRSEMNVSTLELGDSALYLCASSLATVNEQFFGPGTRLTVL.

This rearrangement joins TRBV28 to TRBJ2-7; D remains unclear. V was trimmed by 2 bases and J by 5 bases, leaving 7 bases between them. CDR1 is MDHEN and CDR2 is SYDVKM in the germline V gene. This CDR3 contains 12 residues. The CDR3 reads CASSLHGDEQYF. The CDR3 DNA is TGTGCCAGCAGTTTACACGGAGACGAGCAGTACTTC.

The chain carries TRBV6-4 and TRBJ2-2, with 8 nucleotides matching TRBD1. The CDR3 totals 14 residues. Per germline, CDR1 MRHNA and CDR2 SNTAGT. Trimming cost V 6 bases and J 6 bases; bases outside gene matches: 6. The CDR3 DNA follows: TGTGCCAGCAGAGTGACAGGGGCGGCCGGGGAGCTGTTTTTT. Amino acids: CASRVTGAAGELFF.